The 14 T cell receptor beta chains below all came from one sample that was sequenced in a study of T cell responses to AZD1222 COVID-19 vaccine. Assay used: immunoSEQ multiplex PCR; TCRdb lists only in-frame clones, some missing. This table holds about 120,000 clones, about 86% found once. The sample here was peripheral blood, taken 28 days after the second AZD1222 dose. The receptors come from an adult who received the AZD1222 COVID-19 vaccine.

The J gene is TRBJ2-1, the V gene TRBV21-1; TRBD2 reflects the table's D call only, with no check against the DNA. TRBV21-1 is noted as a pseudogene. The CDR3 loop spans 16 amino acids. The CDR3 loop reads CASSKLRGSSYNEQFF. The CDR3 coding sequence is TGTGCCAGCAGCAAACTTCGAGGGAGCTCCTACAATGAGCAGTTCTTC.

Written as DNA, the CDR3 is TGCAGCGTTGAAGGGACCCTCACTAGCGGGGGCCCTTCCTACGAGCAGTACTTC. This translates into CSVEGTLTSGGPSYEQYF. The chain employs TRBV29-1 and TRBJ2-7; TRBD2 agrees at 11 bases. V trimming: 1 base; J trimming: 1 base; junction bases outside the gene matches: 12. CDR1 and CDR2 from the germline V gene are SQVTM and ANQGSEA. The CDR3 contains 18 residues.

The J gene is TRBJ2-2, the V gene TRBV9, with D perhaps matching TRBD1 (7 bases). The CDR3 is made up of 19 amino acids. The V and J ends lost 0 bases and 5 bases respectively, with 23 bases between them. Germline V gives CDR1 SGDLS, CDR2 YYNGEE. This CDR3 is CASSVGFPGGFGRTGELFF. The DNA for the CDR3 is TGTGCCAGCAGCGTAGGGTTTCCAGGGGGATTCGGGAGAACCGGGGAGCTGTTTTTT.

The J gene is TRBJ1-1, the V gene TRBV5-1, with 7 bases matching TRBD1. CDR3 length: 15 residues. Germline V gives CDR1 SGHRS, CDR2 YFSETQ. V gave up 1 base and J gave up 1 base; unmatched junction bases: 4. The CDR3 here is CASSLTGAPNTEAFF. CDR3 nucleotides: TGCGCCAGCAGCTTGACAGGGGCCCCGAACACTGAAGCTTTCTTT.

The gene calls are TRBV5-1 and TRBJ2-1, with 7 positions matching TRBD2. CDR1 is SGHRS, CDR2 YFSETQ, per germline. Trimming cost V 9 bases and J 4 bases; bases outside gene matches: 10. The CDR3 runs to 14 residues. The CDR3 spells CATAERGLYNEQFF. The CDR3 DNA reads TGCGCCACCGCCGAGCGGGGACTTTACAATGAGCAGTTCTTC.

J is TRBJ2-5 and V is TRBV19; the D gene is possibly TRBD2 (5 bases). Trimming cost V 5 bases and J 7 bases, with 23 bases left between them. Germline V gives CDR1 LNHDA, CDR2 SQIVND (reference sequence). The CDR3 has 16 residues. DNA of the CDR3: TGTGCCAGTAGTCCATCTCCAGGACTGCCTCCGCGGACCCAGTACTTC. Residues: CASSPSPGLPPRTQYF.

The CDR3 is CSASDSGIKETQYF. The CDR3 coding sequence is TGCAGTGCTAGTGACAGCGGAATTAAAGAGACCCAGTACTTC. The chain couples TRBV20-1 to TRBJ2-5, with D perhaps given as TRBD1 or TRBD2 (5 bases each). CDR3 size: 14 residues. Germline CDR1 DFQATT, CDR2 SNEGSKA (reference sequence). The V end lost 3 bases, the J end lost 3 bases, and 14 bases lay between the germline ends.

This rearrangement joins TRBV5-1 to TRBJ2-7; possibly TRBD1 for D (5 bases). Trimming cost V 2 bases and J 7 bases, with 10 bases left between them. This CDR3 is built from 12 residues. Per the germline V gene, CDR1 is SGHRS and CDR2 is YFSETQ. The DNA of the CDR3 is TGCGCCAGCAGCTTTGGGGCGGCTGAGCAGTACTTC. The encoded protein is CASSFGAAEQYF.

The V call is TRBV6-5, the J call TRBJ2-7; TRBD2 might be the D (6 bases). Germline V gene data show CDR1 as MNHEY and CDR2 as SVGAGI. V was cut by 7 bases and J by 5 bases, with 21 bases left in between. The CDR3 spans 15 residues. Here the CDR3 reads CASMAGRSKVNEQYF. The CDR3 DNA sequence: TGTGCCAGCATGGCGGGAAGGTCGAAGGTGAACGAGCAGTACTTC.

This clone has just one count. V gene TRBV25-1 combines with J gene TRBJ1-5; D ambiguous. The CDR3 loop spans 15 amino acids. Germline V gene lookup returns CDR1 MGHDK and CDR2 SYGVNS. V lost 1 base, J lost 2 bases, and 9 bases lay in between. The CDR3 DNA reads as TGTGCCAGCAGTGAATCCCTAGGAGGCAATCAGCCCCAGCATTTT. This sequence encodes CASSESLGGNQPQHF.

This sequence joins TRBV6-1 and TRBJ2-1; TRBD1 might be the D (6 bases). The CDR3 contains 12 residues. The V and J ends lost 6 bases and 10 bases respectively, with 13 bases between them. Germline V gene sequence: CDR1 MNHNS, CDR2 SASEGT. The DNA for the CDR3 is TGTGCCAGCAGGGGGACACCCTGGGAGCAGTTCTTC. Residues: CASRGTPWEQFF.

The rearrangement links TRBV3-1 (or the pseudogene TRBV3-2) to TRBJ1-3, with unresolved D. From germline, CDR1 is LGHDT and CDR2 YNNKEL (reference sequence). V lost 6 bases, J lost 0 bases, and 6 bases lay in between. CDR3 length: 13 residues. The CDR3 spells CASRPLSGNTIYF. CDR3 nucleotide sequence: TGTGCCAGCAGACCCCTCTCTGGAAACACCATATATTTT.

The rearrangement uses TRBV24-1 and TRBJ2-7; D possibly uses TRBD1 or TRBD2 (5 bases each). This CDR3 is 13 amino acids long. In germline, CDR1 is KGHDR, CDR2 SFDVKD. The ends were cut back, 9 bases at V and 0 bases at J, with 11 bases in the middle. In DNA, the CDR3 is TGTGCCACCTCGGGGCACTACTCCTACGAGCAGTACTTC. It is translated as CATSGHYSYEQYF.

This clone was counted a few times. CDR3 protein: CASRLGTDQETQYF. CDR3 in DNA: TGCGCCAGCAGACTAGGGACAGACCAAGAGACCCAGTACTTC. This chain uses TRBV5-1 with TRBJ2-5, with 7 nucleotides matching TRBD1. This CDR3 has 14 residues. Germline CDR1 SGHRS, CDR2 YFSETQ. V trimming: 5 bases; J trimming: 0 bases; junction bases outside the gene matches: 4.